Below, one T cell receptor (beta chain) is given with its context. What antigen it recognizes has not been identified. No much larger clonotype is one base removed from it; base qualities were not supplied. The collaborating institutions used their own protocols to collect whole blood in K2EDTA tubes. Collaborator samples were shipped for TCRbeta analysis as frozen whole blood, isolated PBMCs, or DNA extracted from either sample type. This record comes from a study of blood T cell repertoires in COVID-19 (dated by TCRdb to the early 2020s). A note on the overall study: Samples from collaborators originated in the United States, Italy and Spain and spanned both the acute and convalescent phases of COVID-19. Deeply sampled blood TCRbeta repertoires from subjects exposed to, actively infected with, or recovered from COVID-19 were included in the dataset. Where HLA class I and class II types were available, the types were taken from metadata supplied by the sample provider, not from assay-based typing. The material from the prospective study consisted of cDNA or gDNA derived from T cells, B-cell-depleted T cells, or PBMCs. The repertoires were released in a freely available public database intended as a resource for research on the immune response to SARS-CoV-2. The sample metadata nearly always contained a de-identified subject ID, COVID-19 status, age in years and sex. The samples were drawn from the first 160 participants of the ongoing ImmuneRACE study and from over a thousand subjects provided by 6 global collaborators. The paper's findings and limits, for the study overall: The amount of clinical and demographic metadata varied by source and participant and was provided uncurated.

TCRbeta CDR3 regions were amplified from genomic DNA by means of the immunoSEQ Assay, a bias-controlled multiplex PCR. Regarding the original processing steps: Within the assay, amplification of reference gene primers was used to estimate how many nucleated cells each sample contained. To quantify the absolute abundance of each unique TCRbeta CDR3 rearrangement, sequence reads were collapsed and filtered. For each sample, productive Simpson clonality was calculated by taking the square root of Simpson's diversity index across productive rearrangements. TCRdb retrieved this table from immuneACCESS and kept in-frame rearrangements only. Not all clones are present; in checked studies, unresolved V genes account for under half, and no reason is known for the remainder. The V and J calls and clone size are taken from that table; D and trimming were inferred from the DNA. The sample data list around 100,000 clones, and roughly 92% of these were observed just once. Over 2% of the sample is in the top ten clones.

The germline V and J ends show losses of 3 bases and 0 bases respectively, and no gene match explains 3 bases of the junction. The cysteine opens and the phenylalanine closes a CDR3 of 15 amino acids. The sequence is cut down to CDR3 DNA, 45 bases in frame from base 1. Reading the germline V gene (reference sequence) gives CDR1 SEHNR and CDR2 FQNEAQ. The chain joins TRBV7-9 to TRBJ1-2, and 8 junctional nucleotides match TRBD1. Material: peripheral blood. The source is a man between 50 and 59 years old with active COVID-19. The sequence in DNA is TGTGCCAGCAGCTTGACAGGGGTCGCTAACTATGGCTACACCTTC. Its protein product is CASSLTGVANYGYTF.